The rows below give T cell receptor beta chains drawn from one sample of a study of beta chain features in type 1 diabetes. Sequencing used immunoSEQ multiplex PCR; TCRdb keeps in-frame clones, though not all of them. The sample holds hundreds of thousands of clones, roughly 16% seen once. Sequencing was performed on naive CD4+ T cells from blood. The receptors here all came from a man in his late teens or twenties in good health. Both conserved end residues are part of each CDR3. A D gene is named only where the DNA matches it firmly. Rows give clone size only sometimes, using once, few, many, or a class for an expanded clone.

>TRBD1|TRBJ1-1|-|TRBV28
TGTGCCAGTCACAGGGGGCAATGGAACACTGAAGCTTTCTTT
CASHRGQWNTEAFF
>TRBD1|TRBJ1-4|-|TRBV7-2
TGTGCCAGCAGCTCGGAATACAGGGGGAGGAATGAAAAACTGTTTTTT
CASSSEYRGRNEKLFF
>TRBD1|TRBJ1-2|few|TRBV28
TGTGCCAGCAGTGCGGGACAGTTCTATGGCTACACCTTC
CASSAGQFYGYTF
>-|TRBJ1-3|-|TRBV6-6
TGTGCCAGCTTCGGTAGCTCTGGAAACACCATATATTTT
CASFGSSGNTIYF
>-|TRBJ2-5|many|TRBV21-1
TGTGCCAGCAGCCTCACGGGGCGGGAGACCCAGTACTTC
CASSLTGRETQYF
>-|TRBJ1-2|few|TRBV6-5
TGTGCCAGCAGTTACATCGTCGCAACAGGGCTCTATGGCTACACCTTC
CASSYIVATGLYGYTF
>-|TRBJ1-3|-|TRBV7-9
TGTGCCGCCAACAGACTTTCTGGAAACACCATATATTTT
CAANRLSGNTIYF
>TRBD2|TRBJ2-2|few|TRBV9
TGTGCCAGCAGCCCCCGGACTAGCCTCACCGGGGAGCTGTTTTTT
CASSPRTSLTGELFF
>-|TRBJ1-5|once|TRBV15
TGTGCCACCAGCCGACTTCTACAGGGCTATCAGCCCCAGCATTTT
CATSRLLQGYQPQHF
>TRBD2|TRBJ2-2|-|TRBV10-3
TGTGCCATCACCACCTCCCGGGGACTAGCAGACACCGGGGAGCTGTTTTTT
CAITTSRGLADTGELFF
>-|TRBJ2-7|few|TRBV27
TGTGCCAGCAGTACCATGCGGGGGACAACCTACGAGCAGTACTTC
CASSTMRGTTYEQYF
>-|TRBJ2-1|few|TRBV25-1
TGTGCCAGCAGTTTAGCGGATAGCTCCTACAATGAGCAGTTCTTC
CASSLADSSYNEQFF
>-|TRBJ2-3|few|TRBV7-9
TGTGCCAGCACCACGGGGGCTATGTTCGATACGCAGTATTTT
CASTTGAMFDTQYF
>-|TRBJ2-7|few|TRBV9
TGTGCCAGCAGCGTTGACAGGGGAGGGGAGCAGTACTTC
CASSVDRGGEQYF
>-|TRBJ2-5|-|TRBV7-7
TGTGCTAGCAGCTCTACCCGACCAGCGAGCCAAGAGACCCAGTACTTC
CASSSTRPASQETQYF
>-|TRBJ2-7|-|TRBV14
TGTGCCAGCAGCCAAAACATCCTAGGGGCCTACGAGCAGTACTTC
CASSQNILGAYEQYF
>-|TRBJ2-1|-|TRBV7-2
TGTGCCAGCAGCTTATTGGGGACTGCCGGGAATGAGCAGTTCTTC
CASSLLGTAGNEQFF
>TRBD2|TRBJ2-2|few|TRBV9
TGTGCCAGCAGCGCGACTAGCGGGGTTGGCACCGGGGAGCTGTTTTTT
CASSATSGVGTGELFF
>TRBD1|TRBJ2-7|-|TRBV14
TGTGCCAGCAGCCAACGGGGCAGGGGGTCGTACGAGCAGTACTTC
CASSQRGRGSYEQYF
>TRBD2|TRBJ2-3|few|TRBV19
TGTGCCAGTAGCTCATCAGGGACTAGCGGGAGGGCTAGAACGGATACGCAGTATTTT
CASSSSGTSGRARTDTQYF
>-|TRBJ2-6|-|TRBV9
TGTGCCAGCAGCCAAAAGAGACAAGCCTCTGGGGCCAACGTCCTGACTTTC
CASSQKRQASGANVLTF
>TRBD2|TRBJ2-5|few|TRBV27
TGTGCCAGCAGTTTATCTACGGGGGCACTAGCGGGAGCCCCTCAAGAGACCCAGTACTTC
CASSLSTGALAGAPQETQYF
>TRBD2|TRBJ2-2|-|TRBV7-2
TGTGCCAGCAGCTTACAAACATGGGGGAGGGGCACCGGGGAGCTGTTTTTT
CASSLQTWGRGTGELFF
>-|TRBJ2-7|few|TRBV6-1
TGTGCCAGCAGTGAAGCCGGGCTCCGTCGGGGGGAGCAGTACTTC
CASSEAGLRRGEQYF
>-|TRBJ2-7|-|TRBV5-4
TGTGCCAGCAGCCTCCGACTGAGCTCCTACGAGCAGTACTTC
CASSLRLSSYEQYF
>TRBD1|TRBJ1-2|few|TRBV2
TGTGCCAGCACTATGACAGGGCTTGGCTACACCTTC
CASTMTGLGYTF
>TRBD1|TRBJ2-3|-|TRBV7-9
TGTGCCAGCAGCCCAAGGGGGCAGGGAAGGACAGATACGCAGTATTTT
CASSPRGQGRTDTQYF